This TCR beta chain was sequenced for a study of brain T cells in children with intractable seizures. Overall study results and limits: HCMV serostatus was not known, and viral specificity came from CDR3 similarity only.

Of note for this clone: Its antigen is as yet unknown.

Repertoires were generated with immunoSEQ multiplex PCR, while TCRdb's copy carries only in-frame clones and drops some. Of roughly 110,000 clones in the sample, 90% to 95% were seen once. The CDR3 loop spans 14 amino acids. V lost 6 bases to trimming and J lost 5 bases, with 16 bases between them. The germline V gene has CDR1 SGHVS and CDR2 FQNEAQ. This material consisted of peripheral blood, taken at surgery. V usage is TRBV7-8 and J usage is TRBJ2-5, with a weak D call TRBD1 (6 bases). The sequence derives from a boy under three years old with hemimegalencephaly and intractable seizures. DNA for the CDR3: TGTGCCAGCAGACCCAACAGGGTTGGGGAGACCCAGTACTTC. Its translation is CASRPNRVGETQYF.